This T cell receptor beta chain was captured in a study of cytomegalovirus exposure and HLA in healthy donors. Points from the study as a whole: The authors enumerated over 150 TCR beta chains as linked to cytomegalovirus.

Use of 60 Vbeta and 13 Jbeta primers characterized the PCR. Method: immunoSEQ multiplex PCR; TCRdb's copy keeps in-frame clones and lacks some. The repertoire includes roughly 140,000 clones, over 75% of them detected once, and over 2.5% sits in the top ten. For this clone: Its target is not known.

V dropped 5 bases and J dropped 2; count of bases not matched to a gene: 2. The V gene's germline CDR1 is LGHNT and CDR2 FRNRAP. This CDR3 is built from 13 residues. The sequence came from a male donor in good health and CMV-seronegative. The gene calls are TRBV12-5 and TRBJ1-2; 7 bases map to TRBD1. The sample comprised PBMCs. CDR3 sequence reads: CASGPTGNYGYTF. CDR3 nucleotide sequence: TGTGCTAGTGGTCCGACAGGGAACTATGGCTACACCTTC. The entire variable domain, with the rest obtained from reference TRBV12-5 and TRBJ1-2, is as follows: DARVTQTPRHKVTEMGQEVTMRCQPILGHNTVFWYRQTMMQGLELLAYFRNRAPLDDSGMPKDRFSAEMPDATLATLKIQPSEPRDSAVYFCASGPTGNYGYTFGSGTRLTVV.